The clone carrying this TCR beta chain ranks as medium-sized (0.01 to 0.1%) in terms of frequency. Its cognate antigen is unknown. It was UMI-labeled 5' RACE by which the TCR beta libraries were made. TCRdb reanalyzed the 5' RACE reads and collapses them to one entry per CDR3 protein, without DNA. This specimen shows 7,000 to 9,500 distinct CDR3 sequences; the ten leading clones hold roughly 25%. The data stem from a study of human CD8 memory T cell subsets. Study-wide points: This study sequenced T cell receptor beta chains alone. Estimates that used Chao1 suggested higher diversity in stem-like memory T cells than in precursor exhausted T cells.

There are 17 residues in the CDR3. Germline CDR1 MDHEN, CDR2 SYDVKM. The chain has TRBV28 and TRBJ2-3; absent DNA, TCRdb's TRBD2 call cannot be checked. The clonotype comes from a human donor in good health. Sequencing used CD8+ T cells from PBMCs. Here the CDR3 reads CASTRGSGRPSTDTQYF.